This TCR beta chain was identified during a study of shared clonotypes between healthy human individuals. Study background: Serving as donors were two women and a few men, whose ages spanned 18 to 49. Three CD4 naive, three CD4 memory, two CD8 naive and one CD8 memory plate were used per donor. Study observations and caveats: Some clonotypes were shared by all four sorted-subset donors, while others were not shared. The non-shared ones had lower generation probabilities than the shared ones.

A note on this clone: No antigen is known for it.

The repertoire was sequenced with immunoSEQ multiplex PCR; TCRdb's copy has only in-frame clones and lacks some. Of around 2.5 million clones listed, roughly 93% are singletons. Germline trimming cut 4 bases from V and 7 bases from J; bases unmatched to any gene: 9. The CDR3 sequence is 16 residues long. Germline-derived CDR1 and CDR2 are MNHEY and SVGAGI. This receptor was identified in a man aged 18 to 29 in good health. Some clones in this sample may be carry-over from other donors' samples. Input material: naive CD4+ T cells from PBMCs. Subset meaning: CD45RA+ positively selected. The chain employs TRBV6-5 and TRBJ2-1; 11 nucleotides match TRBD2. The CDR3 bases are TGTGCCAGCAGTTTTATAACTAGCGGGAGAGGGAATGAGCAGTTCTTC. It specifies CASSFITSGRGNEQFF.